The 9 T cell receptor beta chains below come from one sample, sequenced in a study of T cell responses to AZD1222 COVID-19 vaccine. Clones were read by immunoSEQ multiplex PCR, and TCRdb kept only the in-frame ones, dropping some. Of about 120,000 clones detected, approximately 92% appear once; the ten largest clones hold 11% to 15%. The source was peripheral blood, collected on day 0 of AZD1222 vaccination. The source of these receptors is an adult in good health.

This rearrangement joins TRBV20-1 to TRBJ1-5, with D unresolved. V was shortened by 6 bases and J by 4 bases, with 7 bases between the two germline ends. Germline values: CDR1 DFQATT, CDR2 SNEGSKA (reference sequence). There are 11 residues in the CDR3. The CDR3 DNA is TGCAGTGCGAAGAATAATCAGCCCCAGCATTTT. Translating it yields CSAKNNQPQHF.

V is TRBV27 and J is TRBJ2-1; TRBD2 might be the D (5 bases). Trimming pared 7 bases from V and 3 bases from J, leaving 16 bases between. The CDR3 extends over 15 amino acids. The germline V gene has CDR1 MNHEY and CDR2 SMNVEV (reference sequence). The CDR3 sequence is CASTPSGEYYNEQFF. The DNA for the CDR3 is TGTGCCAGCACGCCCTCTGGGGAGTACTACAATGAGCAGTTCTTC.

J is TRBJ2-5 and V is TRBV19, with D perhaps given as TRBD1 or TRBD2 (5 bases each). The CDR3 is 13 residues long. V lost 5 bases and J lost 5, with 12 bases in between. From germline, CDR1 is LNHDA and CDR2 SQIVND (reference sequence). CDR3 bases: TGTGCCAGTAGTGGGACGTTCCGGGAGACCCAGTACTTC. It encodes CASSGTFRETQYF.

This clone came up many times. The chain combines TRBV7-2 with TRBJ2-7; TRBD1 might be the D (5 bases). Germline CDR1 and CDR2: SGHTA and FQGNSA. This CDR3 region has 14 residues. The germline V and J ends were trimmed by 5 bases and 1 base, with 12 bases remaining between them. The CDR3 DNA reads as TGTGCCAGCAGCCCAGCTCAGGGTTCCTACGAGCAGTACTTC. This gives the protein CASSPAQGSYEQYF.

The chain links TRBV12-3 or TRBV12-4 to TRBJ1-2; D unclear. The CDR3 spans 13 residues. The V end was cut by 4 bases, the J end by 4 bases, with 10 bases between. The CDR3 DNA is TGTGCCAGCAGTTCCACCGGGTCCTATGGCTACACCTTC. Translation gives CASSSTGSYGYTF.

V gene TRBV12-3 or TRBV12-4 combines with J gene TRBJ1-5, with D uncertain. V was cut by 6 bases and J by 1 base, with 7 bases left in between. The CDR3 is 13 amino acids. CDR3 bases: TGTGCCAGCAGCCCGTTGAGCAATCAGCCCCAGCATTTT. It specifies CASSPLSNQPQHF.

The chain links TRBV6-5 to TRBJ2-7, with D perhaps TRBD1 (7 bases). The CDR3 sequence is 13 residues long. CDR1 is MNHEY and CDR2 is SVGAGI in the germline V gene. Between the trimmed V and J ends, which lost 5 bases and 2 bases, there was a span of 10 bases. CDR3 nucleotide sequence: TGTGCCAGCAGTAGGAGGGGGCCCTACGAGCAGTACTTC. It is translated as CASSRRGPYEQYF.

The genes are TRBV28 and TRBJ2-7; perhaps D is TRBD1 or TRBD2 (5 bases each). Germline V CDR1 and CDR2: MDHEN, SYDVKM. The V end was cut by 5 bases, the J end by 2 bases, with 7 bases between. The CDR3 covers 12 residues. As DNA, the CDR3 is TGTGCCAGCAGTCGGGGCCCCTACGAGCAGTACTTC. It specifies CASSRGPYEQYF.

The chain uses TRBV28 and TRBJ2-1, with D perhaps matching TRBD2 (7 bases). The germline CDR1 and CDR2 sequences are MDHEN and SYDVKM. There are 14 residues in the CDR3. V gave up 8 bases and J gave up 8 bases, with 19 bases separating them. The DNA of the CDR3 is TGTGCCAGCCATATTGGGGGGGCAGGATATGAGCAGTTCTTC. It translates to CASHIGGAGYEQFF.